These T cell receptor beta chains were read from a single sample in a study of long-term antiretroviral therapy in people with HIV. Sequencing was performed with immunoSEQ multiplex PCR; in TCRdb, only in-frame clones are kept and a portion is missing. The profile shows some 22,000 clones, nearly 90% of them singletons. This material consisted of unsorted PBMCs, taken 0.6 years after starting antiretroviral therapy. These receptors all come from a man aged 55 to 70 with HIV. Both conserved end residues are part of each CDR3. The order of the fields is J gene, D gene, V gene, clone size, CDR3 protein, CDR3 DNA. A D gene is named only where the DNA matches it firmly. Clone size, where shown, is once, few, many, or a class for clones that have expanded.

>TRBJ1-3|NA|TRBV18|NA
CASSPARGSGGNTIYF
TGTGCCAGCTCACCCGCCCGGGGGAGCGGTGGAAACACCATATATTTT
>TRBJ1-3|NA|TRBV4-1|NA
CASSQDPGGVNPGNTIYF
TGCGCCAGCAGCCAAGATCCCGGCGGAGTTAACCCAGGAAACACCATATATTTT
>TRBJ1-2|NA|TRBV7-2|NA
CASSFQGTNYGYTF
TGTGCCAGCAGTTTCCAGGGGACTAACTATGGCTACACCTTC
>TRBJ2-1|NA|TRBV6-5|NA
CASVGPWHEQFF
TGTGCCAGCGTCGGCCCTTGGCATGAGCAGTTCTTC
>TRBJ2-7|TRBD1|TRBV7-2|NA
CASSPDRGSYEQYF
TGTGCCAGCAGCCCCGACAGGGGTTCCTACGAGCAGTACTTC
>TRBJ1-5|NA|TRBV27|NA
CASSPSPQWWPQHF
TGTGCCAGCAGCCCTTCTCCCCAATGGTGGCCCCAGCATTTT
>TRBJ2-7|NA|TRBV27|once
CASSFGRAHIYEQYF
TGTGCCAGCAGTTTTGGTCGGGCGCACATCTACGAGCAGTACTTC
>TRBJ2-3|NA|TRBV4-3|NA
CASSQGGASVDTQYF
TGCGCCAGCAGCCAAGGGGGAGCGTCGGTAGATACGCAGTATTTT
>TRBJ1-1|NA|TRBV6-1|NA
CASSEKGWSTEAFF
TGTGCCAGCAGTGAAAAAGGATGGAGCACTGAAGCTTTCTTT
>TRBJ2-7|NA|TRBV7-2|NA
CASSSKGDGYYEQYF
TGTGCCAGCAGCTCTAAGGGGGACGGATACTACGAGCAGTACTTC
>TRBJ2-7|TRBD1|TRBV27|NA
CASSHRTGFGGSYEQYF
TGTGCCAGCAGCCATAGGACAGGGTTTGGAGGCTCCTACGAGCAGTACTTC
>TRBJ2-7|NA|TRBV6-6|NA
CASSSPTEQYF
TGTGCCAGCAGCTCGCCCACCGAGCAGTACTTC
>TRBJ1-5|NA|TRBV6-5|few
CATAFNSNQPQHF
TGTGCCACCGCCTTCAATAGCAATCAGCCCCAGCATTTT
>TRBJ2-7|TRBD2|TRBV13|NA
CASSLEVAGGSYEQYF
TGTGCCAGCAGCTTAGAAGTAGCGGGAGGATCCTACGAGCAGTACTTC
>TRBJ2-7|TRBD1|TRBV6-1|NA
CASKPGQGSYEQYF
TGTGCCAGCAAGCCGGGACAGGGTTCCTACGAGCAGTACTTC
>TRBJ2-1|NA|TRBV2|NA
CASALLLYEQFF
TGTGCCAGCGCTCTCCTCCTTTATGAGCAGTTCTTC
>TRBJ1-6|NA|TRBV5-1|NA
CASSSLQGGSSPLHF
TGCGCCAGCAGCTCGCTACAGGGCGGGAGTTCACCCCTCCACTTT
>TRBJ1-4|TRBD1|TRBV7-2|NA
CASSLNGQGELFF
TGTGCCAGCAGTTTAAACGGACAGGGCGAACTGTTTTTT
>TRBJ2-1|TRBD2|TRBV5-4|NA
CASSWGTSGNNEQFF
TGTGCCAGCAGCTGGGGAACTAGCGGTAATAATGAGCAGTTCTTC
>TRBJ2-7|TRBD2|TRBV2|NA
CASSALAALSYEQYF
TGTGCCAGCAGTGCACTAGCGGCCCTCTCCTACGAGCAGTACTTC
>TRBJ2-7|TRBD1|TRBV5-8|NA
CASSPGQGISYEQYF
TGTGCCAGCAGCCCAGGACAGGGAATTTCGTACGAGCAGTACTTC
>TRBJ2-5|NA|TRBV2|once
CASSELSGETQYF
TGTGCCAGCAGTGAACTTTCGGGGGAGACCCAGTACTTC
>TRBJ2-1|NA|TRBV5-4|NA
CASSFYNEQFF
TGTGCCAGCAGCTTTTACAATGAGCAGTTCTTC
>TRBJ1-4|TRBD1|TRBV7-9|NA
CASTAPQGAGEKLFF
TGTGCCAGCACGGCCCCACAGGGGGCGGGTGAAAAACTGTTTTTT
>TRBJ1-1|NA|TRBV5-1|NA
CASSLAAGLNTEAFF
TGCGCCAGCAGCTTGGCGGCAGGCCTGAACACTGAAGCTTTCTTT
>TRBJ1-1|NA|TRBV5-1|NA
CASSPFQWGGTEAFF
TGCGCCAGCAGCCCGTTCCAGTGGGGTGGCACTGAAGCTTTCTTT
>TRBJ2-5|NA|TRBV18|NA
CASSPLGGQETQYF
TGTGCCAGCTCACCTCTTGGGGGGCAAGAGACCCAGTACTTC
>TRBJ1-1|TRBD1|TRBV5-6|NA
CASSWGTGDTEAFF
TGTGCCAGCAGCTGGGGGACAGGGGACACTGAAGCTTTCTTT
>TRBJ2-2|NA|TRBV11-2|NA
CASSPYVGAHSLNTGELFF
TGTGCCAGCAGCCCGTATGTGGGGGCACATTCCCTGAACACCGGGGAGCTGTTTTTT
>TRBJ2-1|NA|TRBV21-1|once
CASSKAPVSRLAGVALDFEQFF
TGTGCCAGCAGCAAAGCTCCAGTCTCCCGACTAGCGGGGGTCGCGTTGGATTTTGAGCAGTTCTTC
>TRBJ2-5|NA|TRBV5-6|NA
CASSLGVETQYF
TGTGCCAGCAGCTTGGGTGTCGAGACCCAGTACTTC
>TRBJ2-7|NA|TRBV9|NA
CASGGETYEQYF
TGTGCCAGCGGGGGAGAAACCTACGAGCAGTACTTC
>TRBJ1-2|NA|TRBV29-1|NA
CSVEVPGTFYVLTF
TGCAGCGTTGAAGTCCCTGGGACTTTCTATGTGCTCACCTTC
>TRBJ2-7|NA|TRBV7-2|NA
CASSLGFNEQYF
TGTGCCAGCAGCTTAGGGTTTAACGAGCAGTACTTC
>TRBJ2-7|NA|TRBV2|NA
CASTVQDEQYF
TGTGCCAGCACCGTACAGGACGAGCAGTACTTC